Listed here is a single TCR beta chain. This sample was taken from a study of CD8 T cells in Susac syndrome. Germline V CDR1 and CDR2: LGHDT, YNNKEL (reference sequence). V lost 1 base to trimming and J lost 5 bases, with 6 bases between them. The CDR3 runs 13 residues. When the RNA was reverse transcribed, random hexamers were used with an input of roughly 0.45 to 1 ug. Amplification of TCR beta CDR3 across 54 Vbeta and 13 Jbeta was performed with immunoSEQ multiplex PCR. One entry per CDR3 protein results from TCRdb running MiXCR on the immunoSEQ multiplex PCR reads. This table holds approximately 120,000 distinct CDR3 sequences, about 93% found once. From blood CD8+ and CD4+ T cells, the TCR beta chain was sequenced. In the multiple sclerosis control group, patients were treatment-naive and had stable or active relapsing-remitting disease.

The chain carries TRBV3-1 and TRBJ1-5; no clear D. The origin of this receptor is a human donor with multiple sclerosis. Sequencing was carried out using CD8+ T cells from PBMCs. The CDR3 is CASSQGGDQPQHF. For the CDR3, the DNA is TGTGCCAGCAGCCAAGGGGGAGATCAGCCCCAGCATTTT. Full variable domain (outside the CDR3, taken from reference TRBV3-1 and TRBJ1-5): DTAVSQTPKYLVTQMGNDKSIKCEQNLGHDTMYWYKQDSKKFLKIMFSYNNKELIINETVPNRFSPKSPDKAHLNLHINSLELGDSAVYFCASSQGGDQPQHFGDGTRLSIL.